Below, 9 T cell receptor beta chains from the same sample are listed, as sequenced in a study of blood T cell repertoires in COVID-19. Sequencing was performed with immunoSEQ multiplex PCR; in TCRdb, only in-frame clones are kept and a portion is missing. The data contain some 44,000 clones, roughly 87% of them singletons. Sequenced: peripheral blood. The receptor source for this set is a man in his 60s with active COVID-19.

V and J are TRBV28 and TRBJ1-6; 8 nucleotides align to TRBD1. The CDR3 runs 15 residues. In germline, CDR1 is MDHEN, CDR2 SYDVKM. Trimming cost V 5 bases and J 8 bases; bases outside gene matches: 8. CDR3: CASSQGQGKYSPLHF. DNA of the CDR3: TGTGCCAGCAGTCAAGGACAGGGAAAATATTCACCCCTCCACTTT.

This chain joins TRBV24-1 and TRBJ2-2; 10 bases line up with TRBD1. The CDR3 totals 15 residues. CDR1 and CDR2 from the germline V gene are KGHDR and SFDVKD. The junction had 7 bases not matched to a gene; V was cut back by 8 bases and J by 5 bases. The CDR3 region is CATTGSGQGTGELFF. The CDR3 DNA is TGTGCCACCACCGGATCGGGACAGGGGACCGGGGAGCTGTTTTTT.

The CDR3 here is CASSQGIAGGLYEQYF. The CDR3 coding sequence is TGCGCCAGCAGTCAAGGTATAGCGGGGGGGCTCTACGAGCAGTACTTC. This chain uses TRBV23-1 with TRBJ2-7, with 11 bases matching TRBD2. TRBV23-1 is an ORF; its function is uncertain. This CDR3 region has 16 residues. The junction had 6 bases not matched to a gene; V was cut back by 2 bases and J by 3 bases.

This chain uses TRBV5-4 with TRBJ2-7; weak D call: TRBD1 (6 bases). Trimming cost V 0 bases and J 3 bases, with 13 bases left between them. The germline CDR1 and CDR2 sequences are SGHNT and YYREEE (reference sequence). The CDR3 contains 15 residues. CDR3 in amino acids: CASSLEDSSSYEQYF. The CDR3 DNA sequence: TGTGCCAGCAGCTTGGAGGACAGCTCCAGCTACGAGCAGTACTTC.

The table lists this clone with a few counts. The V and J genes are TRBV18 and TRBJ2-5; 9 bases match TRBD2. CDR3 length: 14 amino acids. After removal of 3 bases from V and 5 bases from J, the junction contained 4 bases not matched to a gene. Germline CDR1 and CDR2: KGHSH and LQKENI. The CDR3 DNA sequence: TGTGCCAGCTCACCTCGGACTAGCGTGGAGACCCAGTACTTC. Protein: CASSPRTSVETQYF.

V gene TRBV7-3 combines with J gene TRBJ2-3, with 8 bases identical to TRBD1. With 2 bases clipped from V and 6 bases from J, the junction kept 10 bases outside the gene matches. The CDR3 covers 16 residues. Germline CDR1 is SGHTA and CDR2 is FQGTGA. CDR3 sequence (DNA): TGTGCCAGCAGCTTAGCAGGGGGCGCTGGATTGGATACGCAGTATTTT. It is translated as CASSLAGGAGLDTQYF.

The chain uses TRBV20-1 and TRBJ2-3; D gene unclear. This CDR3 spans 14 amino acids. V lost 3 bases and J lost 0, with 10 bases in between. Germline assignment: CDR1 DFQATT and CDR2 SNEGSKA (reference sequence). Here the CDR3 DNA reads TGCAGTGCTAGTAGTCCCTACAGCACAGATACGCAGTATTTT. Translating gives CSASSPYSTDTQYF.

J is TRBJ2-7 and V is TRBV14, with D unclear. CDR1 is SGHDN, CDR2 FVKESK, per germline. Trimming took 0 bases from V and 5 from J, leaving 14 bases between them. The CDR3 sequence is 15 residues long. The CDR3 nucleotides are TGTGCCAGCAGCCAAGACAGGTCTCGTAGGCACGAGCAGTACTTC. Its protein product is CASSQDRSRRHEQYF.

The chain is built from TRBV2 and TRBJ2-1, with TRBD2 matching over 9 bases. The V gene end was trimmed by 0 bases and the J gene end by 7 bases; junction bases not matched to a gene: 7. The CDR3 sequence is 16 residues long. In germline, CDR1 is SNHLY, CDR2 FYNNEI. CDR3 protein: CASSEALGGGANEQFF. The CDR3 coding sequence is TGTGCCAGCAGTGAAGCGCTTGGCGGGGGGGCTAATGAGCAGTTCTTC.